This is a list of T cell receptor beta chains from one sample in a study of regulatory T cells in long-lasting Graves disease. TCRdb called the multiplex PCR reads again in MiXCR, with one record for every CDR3 protein. The data show about 450,000 distinct CDR3 sequences, approximately 16% seen once. These same data were also listed under a study on T cells in Graves' hyperthyroidism and ophthalmopathy.

The source was peripheral blood mononuclear cells (PBMCs), collected at new diagnosis, from a patient treated with antithyroid drugs. These receptors originate from a woman aged 25 to 45 with Graves disease. The CDR3 runs from the conserved cysteine through the conserved F or W. D genes are given only for firm matches. Size values are once, few and many counts, or a class for expanded clones, and some rows have none.

clone size,D gene,V gene,J gene,CDR3 DNA,CDR3 protein
.,.,TRBV12-3/TRBV12-4,TRBJ2-1,TGTGCCAGCAGTCCCGAGAAGGGACCTGGGACCTACAATGAGCAGTTCTTC,CASSPEKGPGTYNEQFF
few,TRBD1,TRBV20-1,TRBJ2-7,TGCAGTGCTAGTCCCGGACAGGGGGAGTCCTACGAGCAGTACTTC,CSASPGQGESYEQYF
many,TRBD2,TRBV27,TRBJ2-1,TGTGCCAGCAGTCCCCCGGGGGTAGCGGGCTCCTACAATGAGCAGTTCTTC,CASSPPGVAGSYNEQFF
.,.,TRBV4-2,TRBJ2-7,TGTGCCAGCAGCCCGTCGGTGGAGACAGCACTCCTCTACGAGCAGTACTTC,CASSPSVETALLYEQYF
many,TRBD1,TRBV5-1,TRBJ2-7,TGCGCCAGCAGCTATATGACAGGGGAAGACTACGAGCAGTACTTC,CASSYMTGEDYEQYF
many,TRBD2,TRBV20-1,TRBJ2-7,TGCAGTGCTGACGGACTAGCGGGTCGCGAGCAGTACTTC,CSADGLAGREQYF
many,TRBD1,TRBV6-1,TRBJ1-1,TGTGCCAGCAGTGTAATAGCCAGGGGGGTTGAAGCTTTCTTT,CASSVIARGVEAFF
few,.,TRBV7-2,TRBJ1-2,TGTGCCAGCAGCTTACAATTTACAGGGCACGATGGCTACACCTTC,CASSLQFTGHDGYTF
many,.,TRBV11-1,TRBJ2-5,TGTGCCAGCAGCTTCGAGGGCCCAAGGGCCCAGTACTTC,CASSFEGPRAQYF
many,.,TRBV28,TRBJ1-3,TGTGCCAGCAGTTTAGCACTTAGCTCTGGAAACACCATATATTTT,CASSLALSSGNTIYF
many,.,TRBV20-1,TRBJ1-5,TGCAGTGCTAGAGAAAGCTACAGGGGCAATCAGCCCCAGCATTTT,CSARESYRGNQPQHF
.,.,TRBV10-1,TRBJ2-1,TGCGCCAGCAGTGCTCGAAGGTCGGAGGGCCTGGGGCAGTTCTTC,CASSARRSEGLGQFF
many,.,TRBV12-3/TRBV12-4,TRBJ1-3,TGTGCCAGCAAGTCCCCTGGAAACACCATATATTTT,CASKSPGNTIYF
many,.,TRBV15,TRBJ2-5,TGTGCCACCAGCAGAGACCAAGAGACCCAGTACTTC,CATSRDQETQYF
few,.,TRBV28,TRBJ1-1,TGTGCCAGCAGCCCTATTTCCGGGACACCCTACACTGAAGCTTTCTTT,CASSPISGTPYTEAFF
few,.,TRBV4-2,TRBJ2-7,TGTGCCAGCAGCCCAACTAGGTACCGCGAGCAGTACTTC,CASSPTRYREQYF
.,.,TRBV19,TRBJ2-2,TGTGCCAGTAGTATCGTTTCTAGGGACACCGGGGAGCTGTTTTTT,CASSIVSRDTGELFF
.,TRBD1,TRBV19,TRBJ1-1,TGTGCCAGTATTCTGACAGGGGATTCTAAAGCTTTCTTT,CASILTGDSKAFF
many,.,TRBV9,TRBJ1-4,TGTGCCAGCAGCGTAGAAAACCGCGCAACTAATGAAAAACTGTTTTTT,CASSVENRATNEKLFF
few,TRBD1,TRBV7-8,TRBJ1-2,TGTGCCAGCAGCTTAGCCCGGGACAGAACCAGCTATGGCTACACCTTC,CASSLARDRTSYGYTF